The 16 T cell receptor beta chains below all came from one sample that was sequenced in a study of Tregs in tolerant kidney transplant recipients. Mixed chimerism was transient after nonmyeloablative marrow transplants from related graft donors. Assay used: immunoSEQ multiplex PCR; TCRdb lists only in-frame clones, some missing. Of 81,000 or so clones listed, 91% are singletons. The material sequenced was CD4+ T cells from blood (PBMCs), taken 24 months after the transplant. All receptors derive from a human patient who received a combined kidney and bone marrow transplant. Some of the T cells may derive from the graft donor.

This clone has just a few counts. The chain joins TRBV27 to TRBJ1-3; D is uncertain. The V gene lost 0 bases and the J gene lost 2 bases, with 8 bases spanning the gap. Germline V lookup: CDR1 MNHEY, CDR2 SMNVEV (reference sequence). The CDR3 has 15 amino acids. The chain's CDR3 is CASSLSRAAGNTIYF. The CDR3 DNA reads TGTGCCAGCAGTTTATCGAGGGCAGCTGGAAACACCATATATTTT.

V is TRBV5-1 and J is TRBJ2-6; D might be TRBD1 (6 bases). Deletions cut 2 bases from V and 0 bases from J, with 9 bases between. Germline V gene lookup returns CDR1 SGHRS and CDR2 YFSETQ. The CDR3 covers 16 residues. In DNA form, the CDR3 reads TGCGCCAGCAGCTTCACAGGGTCCTCTGGGGCCAACGTCCTGACTTTC. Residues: CASSFTGSSGANVLTF.

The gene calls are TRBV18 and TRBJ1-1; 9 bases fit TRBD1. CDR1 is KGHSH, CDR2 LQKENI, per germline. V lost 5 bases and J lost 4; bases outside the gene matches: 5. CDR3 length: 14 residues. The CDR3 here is CASSAGQGGTEAFF. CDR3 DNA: TGTGCCAGCTCAGCGGGACAGGGTGGCACTGAAGCTTTCTTT.

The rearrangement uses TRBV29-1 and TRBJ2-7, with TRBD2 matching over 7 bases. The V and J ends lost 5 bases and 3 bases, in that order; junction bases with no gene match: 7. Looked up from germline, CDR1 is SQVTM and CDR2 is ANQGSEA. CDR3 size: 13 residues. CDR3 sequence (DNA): TGCAGCGTTTTGGGGAGGGCGGACTACGAGCAGTACTTC. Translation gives CSVLGRADYEQYF.

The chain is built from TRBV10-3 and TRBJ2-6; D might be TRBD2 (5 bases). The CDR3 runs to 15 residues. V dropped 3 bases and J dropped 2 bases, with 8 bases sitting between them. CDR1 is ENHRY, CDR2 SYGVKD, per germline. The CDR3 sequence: CAISEARAGANVLTF. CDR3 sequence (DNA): TGTGCCATCAGTGAAGCGAGGGCTGGGGCCAACGTCCTGACTTTC.

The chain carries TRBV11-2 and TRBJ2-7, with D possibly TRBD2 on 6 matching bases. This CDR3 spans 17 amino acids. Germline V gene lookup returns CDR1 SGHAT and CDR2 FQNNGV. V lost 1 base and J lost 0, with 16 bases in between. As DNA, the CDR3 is TGTGCCAGCAGCTTAGGTCGGGGTCAGGGAGGCTCCTACGAGCAGTACTTC. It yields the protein CASSLGRGQGGSYEQYF. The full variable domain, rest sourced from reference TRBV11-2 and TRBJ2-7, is EAGVAQSPRYKIIEKRQSVAFWCNPISGHATLYWYQQILGQGPKLLIQFQNNGVVDDSQLPKDRFSAERLKGVDSTLKIQPAKLEDSAVYLCASSLGRGQGGSYEQYFGPGTRLTVT.

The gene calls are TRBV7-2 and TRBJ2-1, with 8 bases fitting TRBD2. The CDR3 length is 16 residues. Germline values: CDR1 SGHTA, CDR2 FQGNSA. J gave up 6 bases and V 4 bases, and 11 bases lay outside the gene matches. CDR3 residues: CASSSTSGGNPNEQFF. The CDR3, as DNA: TGTGCCAGCAGCTCCACTAGCGGAGGCAACCCCAATGAGCAGTTCTTC. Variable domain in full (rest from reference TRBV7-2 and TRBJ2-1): GAGVSQSPSNKVTEKGKDVELRCDPISGHTALYWYRQSLGQGLEFLIYFQGNSAPDKSGLPSDRFSAERTGGSVSTLTIQRTQQEDSAVYLCASSSTSGGNPNEQFFGPGTRLTVL.

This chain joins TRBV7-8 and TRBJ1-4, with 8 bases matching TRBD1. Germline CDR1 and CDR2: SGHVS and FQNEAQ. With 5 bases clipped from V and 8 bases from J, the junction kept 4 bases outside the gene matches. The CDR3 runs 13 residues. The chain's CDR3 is CASSTRDREKLFF. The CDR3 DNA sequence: TGTGCCAGCAGCACCCGGGACAGGGAAAAACTGTTTTTT.

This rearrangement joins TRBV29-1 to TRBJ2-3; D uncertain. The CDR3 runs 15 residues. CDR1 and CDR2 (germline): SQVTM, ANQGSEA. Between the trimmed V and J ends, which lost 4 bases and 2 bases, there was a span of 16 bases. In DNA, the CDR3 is TGCAGCGTTGTGAGCAGGTCGGTCTACACAGATACGCAGTATTTT. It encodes CSVVSRSVYTDTQYF.

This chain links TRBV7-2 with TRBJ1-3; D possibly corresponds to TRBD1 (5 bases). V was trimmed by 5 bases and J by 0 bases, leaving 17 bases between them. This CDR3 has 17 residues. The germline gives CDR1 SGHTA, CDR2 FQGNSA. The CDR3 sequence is CASSLRTSGGSGNTIYF. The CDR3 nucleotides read TGTGCCAGCAGCCTAAGGACATCGGGGGGCTCTGGAAACACCATATATTTT.

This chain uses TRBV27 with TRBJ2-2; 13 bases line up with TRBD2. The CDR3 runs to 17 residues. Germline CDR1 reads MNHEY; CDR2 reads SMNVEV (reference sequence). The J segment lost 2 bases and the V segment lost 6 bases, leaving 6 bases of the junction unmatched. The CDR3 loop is CASSRGLAGDNTGELFF. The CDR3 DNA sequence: TGTGCCAGCAGCCGTGGACTAGCGGGAGACAACACCGGGGAGCTGTTTTTT.

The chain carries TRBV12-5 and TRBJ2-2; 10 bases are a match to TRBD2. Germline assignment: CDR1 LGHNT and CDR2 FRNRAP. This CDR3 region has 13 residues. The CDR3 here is CASSGGNTGELFF. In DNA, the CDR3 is TGTGCCTCTAGCGGGGGGAACACCGGGGAGCTGTTTTTT. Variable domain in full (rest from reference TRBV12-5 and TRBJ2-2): DARVTQTPRHKVTEMGQEVTMRCQPILGHNTVFWYRQTMMQGLELLAYFRNRAPLDDSGMPKDRFSAEMPDATLATLKIQPSEPRDSAVYFCASSGGNTGELFFGEGSRLTVL.

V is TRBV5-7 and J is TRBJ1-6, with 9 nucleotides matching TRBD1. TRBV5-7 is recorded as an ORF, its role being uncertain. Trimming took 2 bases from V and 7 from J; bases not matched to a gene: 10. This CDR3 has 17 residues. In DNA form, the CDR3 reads TGTGCCAGCAGCTTCCTTCACAGACAGGGGGAAAATTCACCCCTCCACTTT. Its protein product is CASSFLHRQGENSPLHF.

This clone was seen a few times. The CDR3: CASSYPGQGNTGELFF. CDR3 nucleotides: TGTGCCAGCAGTTACCCGGGACAGGGAAACACCGGGGAGCTGTTTTTT. This chain connects TRBV6-6 to TRBJ2-2, with TRBD1 identical over 9 bases. Per the germline V gene, CDR1 is MNHNY and CDR2 is SVGAGI (reference sequence). This CDR3 contains 16 residues. The junction had 3 bases not matched to a gene; V was cut back by 2 bases and J by 2 bases.

DNA for the CDR3: TGTGCCAGCAGCCAAAGGACAGGCGCTTATGGCTACACCTTC. This gives the protein CASSQRTGAYGYTF. V is TRBV4-2 and J is TRBJ1-2; 7 bases fit TRBD1. J lost 5 bases, V lost 2 bases, and 5 bases had no gene match. The V gene's germline CDR1 is LGHNA and CDR2 YNFKEQ. This CDR3 has 14 amino acids.

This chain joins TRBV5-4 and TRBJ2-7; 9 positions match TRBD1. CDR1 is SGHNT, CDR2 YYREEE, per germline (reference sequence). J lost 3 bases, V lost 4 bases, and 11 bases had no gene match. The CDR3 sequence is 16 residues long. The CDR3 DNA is TGTGCCAGCAGCGCCTACAGGGGGCTTGAGTACTACGAGCAGTACTTC. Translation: CASSAYRGLEYYEQYF.